This TCR beta chain was obtained from a study of blood T cell repertoires in COVID-19. The wider study: From the United States, Italy and Spain came samples of acute and convalescent COVID-19. Sample material is recorded as cDNA or gDNA derived from T cells, B-cell-depleted T cells, or PBMCs.

Profiled with immunoSEQ multiplex PCR; TCRdb holds only in-frame clones, not every one. The sample yields 200,000 to 300,000 clones, 83% seen once. The V end lost 7 bases, the J end lost 0 bases, and 12 bases lay between the germline ends. The CDR3 has 15 amino acids. Germline CDR1 reads WSHSY; CDR2 reads SAAADI. The origin of this receptor is a human donor in a cohort sampled during active COVID-19. The sample taken for sequencing was peripheral blood. V gene TRBV10-2 combines with J gene TRBJ2-2; D possibly corresponds to TRBD1 (5 bases). CDR3 in amino acids: CASIRAATNTGELFF. The CDR3 bases are TGCGCCAGCATCAGGGCCGCTACGAACACCGGGGAGCTGTTTTTT.